Listed below are T cell receptor beta chains from one sample, sequenced in a study of T cells after yellow fever vaccination. TCRdb called the 5' RACE reads again in MiXCR, with one record for every CDR3 protein. The sample has a few hundred thousand distinct CDR3 sequences, roughly 5.6% seen once. The starting material was CD4+ T cells sorted from PBMCs, obtained on the day of the yellow fever booster vaccination. The receptors shown here come from a man younger than 35 who received the YFV17D yellow fever vaccine. Each CDR3 is given with its conserved first and last residue. A D gene is named only where the DNA matches it firmly. Clone size is stated in some rows and not others, as once, few, many or a class when expanded.

cdr3_aa,cdr3_nt,v_call,j_call,clone_size,d_call
CASSSRIGTPEGYTF,TGTGCCAGCTCATCGCGAATCGGGACACCGGAAGGCTACACCTTC,TRBV18,TRBJ1-2,.,.
CAISNQGRNTEAFF,TGTGCCATCAGTAACCAGGGTAGGAACACTGAAGCTTTCTTT,TRBV10-3,TRBJ1-1,many,.
CAISFMDDGYTF,TGTGCCATCAGTTTCATGGACGATGGCTACACCTTC,TRBV10-3,TRBJ1-2,few,.
CASSLKGQGGGYTF,TGTGCCAGCAGCTTAAAGGGACAGGGCGGTGGCTACACCTTC,TRBV7-9,TRBJ1-2,many,TRBD1
CASSQEYTGSGQPQHF,TGCGCCAGCAGCCAAGAATATACAGGGTCCGGTCAGCCCCAGCATTTT,TRBV4-3,TRBJ1-5,many,.
CASVLGVGGPVISRNEQFF,TGTGCCAGCGTTCTCGGGGTGGGGGGCCCCGTTATTTCAAGAAATGAGCAGTTCTTC,TRBV7-8,TRBJ2-1,.,.
CASSRTRSNTGELFF,TGTGCCAGCAGTCGTACTAGGTCGAACACCGGGGAGCTGTTTTTT,TRBV12-3/TRBV12-4,TRBJ2-2,.,.
CASSKGNGYTF,TGTGCCAGCAGCAAGGGCAATGGCTACACCTTC,TRBV27,TRBJ1-2,few,.
CASSFSGTGNTEAFF,TGCGCCAGCAGCTTTTCCGGGACAGGGAACACTGAAGCTTTCTTT,TRBV5-1,TRBJ1-1,few,TRBD1
CASGQARSSGANVLTF,TGCGCCAGCGGCCAAGCTCGGAGCTCTGGGGCCAACGTCCTGACTTTC,TRBV4-3,TRBJ2-6,.,.
CASSLEQGNTGELFF,TGCGCCAGCAGCTTGGAGCAGGGAAACACCGGGGAGCTGTTTTTT,TRBV5-1,TRBJ2-2,.,.
CASSTGTSGLTDTQYF,TGCGCCAGCAGTACCGGGACTAGCGGTCTCACAGATACGCAGTATTTT,TRBV5-1,TRBJ2-3,few,TRBD2
CASSLESRAEAFF,TGTGCCAGCAGCTTAGAAAGCCGCGCTGAAGCTTTCTTT,TRBV11-2,TRBJ1-1,.,.
CSARGGQDRGYTF,TGCAGTGCCCGCGGGGGACAAGACAGAGGCTACACCTTC,TRBV20-1,TRBJ1-2,few,.
CASSSDGTRPTDTQYF,TGCGCCAGCAGCTCGGACGGGACTAGACCCACAGATACGCAGTATTTT,TRBV5-1,TRBJ2-3,few,TRBD2
CASSLEVLSNQPQHF,TGTGCCAGCAGCTTAGAGGTCCTCAGCAATCAGCCCCAGCATTTT,TRBV7-2,TRBJ1-5,many,.
CASSLTGVSIRDYGYTF,TGTGCCAGCAGCTTAACCGGCGTTTCCATCCGGGACTATGGCTACACCTTC,TRBV7-3,TRBJ1-2,many,.
CASSVTFEQYF,TGTGCCAGCAGCGTTACTTTCGAGCAGTACTTC,TRBV7-9,TRBJ2-7,.,.
CASSRAFGTDTQYF,TGTGCCAGCAGTAGGGCGTTCGGCACGGATACGCAGTATTTT,TRBV28,TRBJ2-3,few,.
CASSQELRGETQYF,TGCGCCAGCAGCCAAGAGCTTCGAGGGGAGACCCAGTACTTC,TRBV4-3,TRBJ2-5,few,.
CASSTGSGNTIYF,TGTGCCAGCAGTACAGGGTCCGGAAACACCATATATTTT,TRBV7-2,TRBJ1-3,many,.
CAISESNHFARNQPQHF,TGTGCCATCAGTGAGTCGAATCATTTCGCGAGGAATCAGCCCCAGCATTTT,TRBV10-3,TRBJ1-5,.,.
CSVLRWGRDTEAFF,TGCAGCGTTCTGAGGTGGGGTCGGGACACTGAAGCTTTCTTT,TRBV29-1,TRBJ1-1,many,.
CASSFIPQPGGGELFF,TGCGCCAGCAGCTTTATACCCCAACCTGGGGGCGGGGAGCTGTTTTTT,TRBV5-1,TRBJ2-2,many,.
CASRGGRQPTDTQYF,TGCGCCAGCAGGGGGGGTCGCCAGCCCACAGATACGCAGTATTTT,TRBV5-1,TRBJ2-3,many,.
CASSLNGHTIYF,TGTGCCAGCAGTTTGAATGGCCACACCATATATTTT,TRBV12-3/TRBV12-4,TRBJ1-3,.,.
CATSRAEFYEQFF,TGTGCCACCAGCAGAGCGGAGTTCTATGAGCAGTTCTTC,TRBV15,TRBJ2-1,.,.
CASSSGTYEQFF,TGTGCCAGCAGCTCCGGGACCTATGAGCAGTTCTTC,TRBV7-3,TRBJ2-1,few,.
CASSQSAAELAGGNTGELFF,TGTGCCAGCAGCCAATCCGCGGCAGAACTAGCGGGGGGGAACACCGGGGAGCTGTTTTTT,TRBV4-2,TRBJ2-2,.,TRBD2
CASSLGAHGTEAFF,TGTGCCAGCAGCTTAGGGGCGCATGGCACTGAAGCTTTCTTT,TRBV7-2,TRBJ1-1,many,.
CASSVVPGLVQETQYF,TGTGCCAGCAGCGTAGTTCCGGGACTAGTGCAAGAGACCCAGTACTTC,TRBV9,TRBJ2-5,few,TRBD2
CASSPRHQTGDTQYF,TGTGCCAGCAGCCCTCGTCATCAGACAGGGGATACGCAGTATTTT,TRBV9,TRBJ2-3,.,TRBD1
CASSFPTAPDTQYF,TGCGCCAGCAGCTTCCCCACAGCCCCAGATACGCAGTATTTT,TRBV5-1,TRBJ2-3,many,.
CASSAGQGRAKNIQYF,TGTGCCAGCAGCGCGGGACAGGGAAGGGCCAAAAACATTCAGTACTTC,TRBV7-6,TRBJ2-4,.,TRBD1
CASSLTVQETQYF,TGCGCCAGCAGCTTGACTGTACAAGAGACCCAGTACTTC,TRBV5-1,TRBJ2-5,many,.
CALGDRPSYGYTF,TGTGCCCTGGGAGACCGCCCCTCCTATGGCTACACCTTC,TRBV7-2,TRBJ1-2,.,.
CASSTRQGWGETQYF,TGTGCCAGCAGCACGAGACAGGGTTGGGGAGAGACCCAGTACTTC,TRBV7-2,TRBJ2-5,many,TRBD1
CASSRDGSSGNTIYF,TGTGCCAGCTCCCGGGACGGTAGCTCTGGAAACACCATATATTTT,TRBV18,TRBJ1-3,few,.
CASSQRYNEQFF,TGTGCCAGCAGCCAGCGATACAATGAGCAGTTCTTC,TRBV3-1,TRBJ2-1,.,.
CASSSGGEQPQHF,TGTGCCAGCTCCTCAGGGGGCGAGCAGCCCCAGCATTTT,TRBV5-6,TRBJ1-5,.,TRBD1
CAIRKGTGESDNSPLHF,TGTGCCATCAGGAAAGGGACAGGGGAATCGGATAATTCACCCCTCCACTTT,TRBV10-3,TRBJ1-6,few,TRBD1
CAWSWDSKYEQYF,TGTGCCTGGAGTTGGGACAGCAAGTACGAGCAGTACTTC,TRBV30,TRBJ2-7,many,TRBD1
CSAWDRGAKNIQYF,TGCAGTGCTTGGGACCGCGGAGCCAAAAACATTCAGTACTTC,TRBV20-1,TRBJ2-4,few,.
CASSERGRNIQYF,TGTGCCAGCAGTGAGCGGGGGCGGAACATTCAGTACTTC,TRBV6-5,TRBJ2-4,many,TRBD2
CASSQDYHRGTEAFF,TGCGCCAGCAGCCAAGATTATCACAGGGGCACTGAAGCTTTCTTT,TRBV4-3,TRBJ1-1,many,TRBD1